The clone carrying this T cell receptor (beta chain) has just a few counts. Its antigen is still unknown. The gene symbols are mouse symbols. Read sequence stops 4 residues before the CDR3 end, and the germline J gene provides the missing end. Per the germline V gene, CDR1 is NNHNN and CDR2 is SYGAGS (reference sequence). The CDR3 has 13 amino acids. The record originates from a study of CD8+ T cells in alopecia areata. Study-level background: C3H/HeJ donors aged roughly 6-12 months with spontaneous alopecia supplied skin grafted onto approximately 6-11-week-old female C3H/HeJ mice. Overall study results and limits: Scalp sequencing also captures normal skin's resident alphabeta T cells. Lesional tissue from the scalp (especially in alopecia totalis/universalis) showed higher clonality than normal scalp.

As the sequencing template, cDNA was produced by extracting RNA and reverse transcribing it. Repertoires were generated with immunoSEQ multiplex PCR, while TCRdb's copy carries only in-frame clones and drops some. The table lists more than 250,000 clones, with no singletons. Researchers sorted pooled cutaneous lymph node cells on the basis of CD4, CD8alpha, NKG2D, NKG2ACE and other markers. The clonotype comes from a C3H/HeJ mouse with alopecia areata. This strain has MHC haplotype H2-k. The chain uses TRBV13-2 and TRBJ2-4; D remains unclear. Sequencing was done on a sample of CD4+ T cells sorted from a lymph node. CDR3 loop: CASGDRGENTLYF. Incomplete CDR3 DNA: TGTGCCAGCGGTGATAGAGGTGAAAAC.